The next 22 T cell receptor beta chains were all read from a single sample in a study of blood T cell repertoires in COVID-19. Sequencing was performed with immunoSEQ multiplex PCR; in TCRdb, only in-frame clones are kept and a portion is missing. This sample has approximately 290,000 clones; around nine tenths occur once, and the top ten carry approximately 0.84%. Sequencing was done on a sample of peripheral blood. All receptors come from a man under 40 with acute or convalescent COVID-19.

The genes are TRBV28 and TRBJ2-3; a weak D match, TRBD2 (5 bases). CDR1 is MDHEN and CDR2 is SYDVKM in the germline V gene. The length of the CDR3 is 13 residues. Trimming shortened V by 10 bases and J by 0 bases, and 11 bases separated the two germline ends. The CDR3 is CATDYTSTDTQYF. The CDR3 nucleotides read TGTGCCACTGACTACACTAGCACAGATACGCAGTATTTT. The whole variable domain, remainder taken from reference TRBV28 and TRBJ2-3, is DVKVTQSSRYLVKRTGEKVFLECVQDMDHENMFWYRQDPGLGLRLIYFSYDVKMKEKGDIPEGYSVSREKKERFSLILESASTNQTSMYLCATDYTSTDTQYFGPGTRLTVL.

This clone has only one observation. This chain links TRBV5-1 with TRBJ2-5; no reliable D call. This CDR3 region has 13 residues. V lost 2 bases and J 4 bases, leaving 9 bases between the germline ends. From germline, CDR1 is SGHRS and CDR2 YFSETQ. Here the CDR3 reads CASSLALRETQYF. DNA of the CDR3: TGCGCCAGCAGCTTAGCCTTACGAGAGACCCAGTACTTC.

The chain carries TRBV27 and TRBJ1-6, with D unresolved. The V gene lost 0 bases and the J gene lost 0 bases, with 6 bases spanning the gap. Germline V CDR1 and CDR2: MNHEY, SMNVEV (reference sequence). This CDR3 has 16 residues. The CDR3 spells CASSLSRSSYNSPLHF. The DNA of the CDR3 is TGTGCCAGCAGTTTATCCCGGAGCTCCTATAATTCACCCCTCCACTTT.

The gene calls are TRBV3-1 (or the pseudogene TRBV3-2) and TRBJ2-1; D ambiguous. The CDR3 consists of 13 residues. V lost 1 base and J 8 bases, leaving 9 bases between the germline ends. Germline loops: CDR1 LGHDT, CDR2 YNNKEL (reference sequence). The CDR3 here is CASSQGLDYEQFF. DNA of the CDR3: TGTGCCAGCAGCCAAGGGCTAGACTATGAGCAGTTCTTC.

The chain is built from TRBV29-1 and TRBJ1-1; 9 bases line up with TRBD1. The trim removed 7 bases at V and 1 base at J, leaving 4 bases unmatched. The CDR3 is 13 residues long. Germline loops: CDR1 SQVTM, CDR2 ANQGSEA. The CDR3 loop reads CSATQGANTEAFF. In DNA form, the CDR3 reads TGCAGCGCGACACAGGGGGCGAACACTGAAGCTTTCTTT.

The chain carries TRBV5-8 and TRBJ1-2; D remains unclear. The germline CDR1 and CDR2 sequences are SGHTS and YDEGEE. CDR3 length: 14 residues. V lost 2 bases to trimming and J lost 4 bases, with 12 bases between them. The CDR3: CASSLTQEGYGYTF. For the CDR3, the DNA is TGTGCCAGCAGCTTAACTCAGGAGGGCTATGGCTACACCTTC.

This rearrangement joins TRBV30 to TRBJ1-2; perhaps TRBD1 as D (5 bases). V lost 6 bases to trimming and J lost 8 bases, with 13 bases between them. CDR3 length: 11 residues. Germline CDR1 and CDR2: GTSNPN and SVGIG (reference sequence). This CDR3 is CACPGLGGYTF. CDR3 nucleotide sequence: TGTGCCTGCCCAGGGTTAGGCGGCTACACCTTC.

The chain has TRBV30 and TRBJ1-2; D not resolved. The CDR3 runs to 14 residues. Germline V gives CDR1 GTSNPN, CDR2 SVGIG (reference sequence). Trimming took 3 bases from V and 4 from J, leaving 15 bases between them. The CDR3 loop reads CAWSANEKIYGYTF. Here the CDR3 DNA reads TGTGCCTGGAGCGCCAACGAGAAGATCTATGGCTACACCTTC.

CDR3 residues: CASSGRQANSPLHF. CDR3 DNA: TGTGCCAGCAGTGGAAGACAGGCTAATTCACCCCTCCACTTT. The V gene is TRBV28, the J gene TRBJ1-6; a possible D gene is TRBD1 (6 bases). Germline values: CDR1 MDHEN, CDR2 SYDVKM. CDR3 size: 14 residues. The V and J ends lost 5 bases and 6 bases respectively, with 11 bases between them.

V is TRBV5-1 and J is TRBJ1-1; a possible D gene is TRBD1 (5 bases). The germline V gene has CDR1 SGHRS and CDR2 YFSETQ. CDR3 size: 13 residues. V was trimmed by 3 bases and J by 1 base, leaving 7 bases between them. This chain's CDR3 is CASSSGQNTEAFF. The CDR3 nucleotides read TGCGCCAGCAGCTCCGGACAGAACACTGAAGCTTTCTTT.

The V gene is TRBV18, the J gene TRBJ1-2; the match to TRBD1 covers 8 bases. Germline CDR1 and CDR2: KGHSH and LQKENI. The trim removed 2 bases at V and 6 bases at J, leaving 11 bases unmatched. The CDR3 sequence is 16 residues long. CDR3 coding DNA: TGTGCCAGCTCACCAATTTCACCAGGACAGGGTGATGGCTACACCTTC. It yields the protein CASSPISPGQGDGYTF.

The genes are TRBV6-5 and TRBJ2-7; 9 bases agree with TRBD2. The J segment lost 2 bases and the V segment lost 9 bases, leaving 8 bases of the junction unmatched. This CDR3 comprises 14 residues. CDR1 is MNHEY, CDR2 SVGAGI, per germline. In DNA form, the CDR3 reads TGTGCCAGTGCCCTAGCGGGATCCACCTACGAGCAGTACTTC. Protein: CASALAGSTYEQYF.

The J gene is TRBJ1-5, the V gene TRBV28; weak D call: TRBD1 (5 bases). Between the trimmed V and J ends, which lost 6 bases and 3 bases, there was a span of 18 bases. The CDR3 sequence is 16 residues long. Looked up from germline, CDR1 is MDHEN and CDR2 is SYDVKM. CDR3 in DNA: TGTGCCAGCAGATCCTCAGGGATATTGGTCAATCAGCCCCAGCATTTT. It translates to CASRSSGILVNQPQHF.

The J gene is TRBJ2-7, the V gene TRBV3-1 (or the pseudogene TRBV3-2); 7 nucleotides agree with TRBD1. Germline V lookup: CDR1 LGHDT, CDR2 YNNKEL (reference sequence). The V and J ends lost 4 bases and 2 bases, in that order; junction bases with no gene match: 8. The length of the CDR3 is 15 residues. The CDR3 spells CASSLRGQVPYEQYF. CDR3 nucleotide sequence: TGTGCCAGCAGCCTGCGAGGACAGGTTCCCTACGAGCAGTACTTC.

The chain couples TRBV27 to TRBJ2-3, with unresolved D. Germline V CDR1 and CDR2: MNHEY, SMNVEV (reference sequence). The CDR3 is 12 residues long. V dropped 7 bases and J dropped 5 bases, with 10 bases sitting between them. The CDR3 loop reads CASTSTLDTQYF. For the CDR3, the DNA is TGTGCCAGCACCTCGACTCTAGATACGCAGTATTTT.

The V call is TRBV28, the J call TRBJ1-4, with D perhaps TRBD1 (6 bases). Trimming took 3 bases from V and 6 from J, leaving 8 bases between them. Germline CDR1 is MDHEN and CDR2 is SYDVKM. The CDR3 spans 13 residues. The CDR3, as DNA: TGTGCCAGCAGTTTTTGGACAGATGAAAAACTGTTTTTT. It translates to CASSFWTDEKLFF.

This clone appeared a single time. The rearrangement links TRBV5-6 to TRBJ2-1; 13 nucleotides align to TRBD2. The J segment lost 8 bases and the V segment lost 4 bases, leaving 6 bases of the junction unmatched. This CDR3 spans 15 amino acids. Germline V gene lookup returns CDR1 SGHDT and CDR2 YYEEEE. The CDR3 coding sequence is TGTGCCAGCAGCCAAGGACTAGCGGGAGAAGATGAGCAGTTCTTC. It specifies CASSQGLAGEDEQFF.

The chain has TRBV3-1 (or the pseudogene TRBV3-2) and TRBJ1-2; 8 positions agree with TRBD1. The ends lost 4 bases at V and 4 bases at J; junction bases unmatched: 5. This CDR3 has 14 amino acids. Germline V lookup: CDR1 LGHDT, CDR2 YNNKEL (reference sequence). In DNA form, the CDR3 reads TGTGCCAGCAGCCCGCCGGGACAGGTCTATGGCTACACCTTC. Translated, it gives CASSPPGQVYGYTF.

This chain links TRBV5-1 with TRBJ1-2; D is uncertain. In germline, CDR1 is SGHRS, CDR2 YFSETQ. Trimming removed 4 bases at V and 4 bases at J, with 17 bases between. The length of the CDR3 is 15 residues. The CDR3 spells CASSTGASKSYGYTF. CDR3 coding DNA: TGCGCCAGCAGCACCGGAGCCTCAAAGTCCTATGGCTACACCTTC.

The rearrangement links TRBV27 to TRBJ2-1, with D unclear. This CDR3 has 14 residues. V lost 7 bases and J lost 10, with 20 bases in between. Germline V CDR1 and CDR2: MNHEY, SMNVEV (reference sequence). CDR3 coding DNA: TGTGCCAGCACCCTCGGGTTCCCTACACGGGAGCAGTTCTTC. Translated: CASTLGFPTREQFF.

The CDR3 DNA is TGTGCCAGCAGCTTAGCGGCTAGCGGGACCTACGAGCAGTACTTC. Amino acids: CASSLAASGTYEQYF. The rearrangement joins TRBV7-2 to TRBJ2-7; 9 nucleotides line up with TRBD2. The CDR3 covers 15 residues. V was pared by 0 bases and J by 2 bases, with 2 bases of the junction left unmatched. CDR1 and CDR2 from the germline V gene are SGHTA and FQGNSA.

This sequence joins TRBV11-2 and TRBJ2-3, with 10 bases identical to TRBD1. Germline V gene sequence: CDR1 SGHAT, CDR2 FQNNGV. The J segment lost 1 base and the V segment lost 5 bases, leaving 6 bases of the junction unmatched. This CDR3 spans 16 amino acids. CDR3 amino acids: CASSPFGQGGTDTQYF. DNA of the CDR3: TGTGCCAGCAGCCCGTTCGGACAGGGGGGCACAGATACGCAGTATTTT.